This T cell receptor beta chain was profiled in a study of OX40 agonist ivuxolimab in advanced cancers. Notes on the research overall: Ivuxolimab was an agonistic, fully human IgG2 monoclonal antibody directed against OX40 (CD134), a costimulatory receptor. Intravenous ivuxolimab was administered to patients every 2 weeks at six dose levels: 0.01, 0.1, 0.3, 1.5, 3 and 10 mg/kg. Among the approximately 50 dose-escalation patients, roughly 20 had hepatocellular carcinoma, roughly 15 melanoma, 9 renal cell carcinoma and 9 head and neck cancer. The dose-escalation cohort was about 86% male with a mean age of around 62 years, ranging from about 23 to 85. Prior anti-PD-1, anti-PD-L1 or anti-CTLA-4 therapy was permitted, and checkpoint inhibitors had been received by about two fifths of dose-escalation patients. Partial responses occurred in three dose-escalation patients, of whom one had hepatocellular carcinoma and two had cutaneous melanoma. Peripheral TCRbeta sequencing was intended to test whether TCR sequence diversity was altered and clonal T-cell expansion was caused by ivuxolimab. The paper covers the monotherapy dose-escalation part of the phase I ivuxolimab trial, which included N of about 50 patients. Study-wide conclusions, independent of this receptor: Low levels of normalized T-cell clonal expansion were also seen in some patients who did not respond. Which antigens the clonally expanded peripheral T cells were specific for was not determined. In the 0.1-3.0 mg/kg groups, partial responders were among the patients with the lowest normalized peripheral clonal expansion, particularly in CD8+ T cells. At doses of 0.1 to 3.0 mg/kg, clonal expansion of both CD4+ and CD8+ blood T cells was observed from baseline to week 6. On average, CD8+ T cells showed more expanded clones than CD4+ T cells after ivuxolimab.

Genomic DNA was isolated from the sorted cells so that the TCRbeta CDR3 region could be sequenced. The immunoSEQ Assay was used to sequence the TCRbeta CDR3 regions. TCRdb provides this immuneACCESS table in a form limited to in-frame rearrangements. Some clones are lacking; in checked studies, under half of them reflect an unresolved V gene, and why the rest are absent is not known. The table for this sample lists more than 100,000 clones; 90% of them were counted only once. Approximately 1.1% of the sample belongs to the ten largest clones. The germline ends are 18 bases apart after V is trimmed by 5 bases and J by 5 bases. There are 15 amino acids in the CDR3, from cysteine to phenylalanine inclusive. CDR3 DNA is the only sequence kept; it has 45 bases, read in frame from the first base. The germline V gene (reference sequence) gives CDR1 as LNHDA and CDR2 as SQIVND. A remark on this clone: No antigen is known for it. No per-base quality is available; no much larger clone lies one base away.

Patients with a history of autoimmune disease or receiving systemic immunosuppression were excluded from the trial. Peripheral blood for TCR sequencing was collected from all dose cohorts at baseline, on cycle 4 day 1, and on cycle 7 day 1. Samples were obtained from an open-label, multicenter, first-in-human phase I dose-escalation trial of ivuxolimab. Adults with locally advanced or metastatic melanoma, renal cell, hepatocellular, or head and neck squamous cell carcinoma were enrolled in the trial. Before TCR sequencing, CD4+ T cells and CD8+ T cells from peripheral blood were sorted into separate populations.

The clonotype originates from an adult with an advanced solid tumor such as melanoma, head and neck, liver or kidney cancer. The sequence links TRBV19 to TRBJ1-1, with no reliable assignment of the D segment. Sequencing used CD4+ or CD8+ T cells sorted from blood, obtained in a trial of the OX40 agonist ivuxolimab. The sequence in DNA is TGTGCCAGTAGTCCCATCCCGAGACGAGGAACTGAAGCTTTCTTT. Translation gives CASSPIPRRGTEAFF.